This entry concerns a single TCR beta chain. Its antigen is undetermined. The data derive from a study of vaccination and CD4 T cells after COVID-19. Study-level information: Post-COVID draws followed diagnosis by a median around 100 days (range 35 to 161).

Oncomine TCR Beta short-read sequencing was applied to DNA from cultured CD4+ T cells. One entry per CDR3 protein, called by TCRdb with MiXCR from the PCR reads. The table has about 12,000 distinct CDR3 sequences, around 47% seen once; the top ten hold 24%. This CDR3 has 16 amino acids. The trim removed 0 bases at V and 4 bases at J, leaving 7 bases unmatched. Germline loops: CDR1 MNHEY, CDR2 SVGAGI. Study outcomes and limitations: Median SARS-CoV-2-reactive clonotype numbers went up from about 20 to 38, but not significantly.

The treatment is: roughly 10-day PBMC culture with coronavirus spike peptide pools or control peptides (ViraFEST assay). For ViraFEST, peptide pools expanded antigen-specific T cells, after which the TCRs were sequenced. The origin of this receptor is a human donor who had recovered from COVID-19. The sample consisted of CD4+ T cells from blood, cultured in vitro. The rearrangement joins TRBV6-5 to TRBJ2-7; 9 bases map to TRBD2. The CDR3 reads CASSYSTSGRKYEQYF. In DNA form, the CDR3 reads TGTGCCAGCAGTTACTCGACCAGCGGGAGGAAATACGAGCAGTACTTC.